This T cell receptor beta chain was profiled in a study of sequential checkpoint blockade in melanoma. At the level of the study: Randomization was 1:1 between first-line nivolumab→ipilimumab and ipilimumab→nivolumab.

Germline V CDR1 and CDR2: SGHTA, FQGTGA. The CDR3 runs to 13 residues. V gave up 2 bases and J gave up 4 bases, with 8 bases separating them. This clone was picked up a small number of times. Profiled with immunoSEQ multiplex PCR; TCRdb holds only in-frame clones, not every one. The sample has over 15,000 clones, approximately 66% seen once; the top ten hold about an eighth. Treatment meaning: randomized to nivolumab then ipilimumab (arm A) or the reverse (arm B). DNA-damaging chemotherapy had not been given to any patient beforehand. Sorted cells were live CD3+CD8+, lacking CD19 and CD56, from PBMCs. Material: CD8+ T cells sorted from blood (inferred from file names), obtained from a patient given nivolumab and ipilimumab in sequence. This chain links TRBV7-3 with TRBJ1-1; no definite D call. The receptor comes from a human donor with melanoma. In nucleotides, the CDR3 is TGTGCCAGCAGCTTAGGGAGTAGCACTGAAGCTTTCTTT. It is translated as CASSLGSSTEAFF. Supplemented by reference TRBV7-3 and TRBJ1-1, the full variable domain reads GAGVSQTPSNKVTEKGKYVELRCDPISGHTALYWYRQSLGQGPEFLIYFQGTGAADDSGLPNDRFFAVRPEGSVSTLKIQRTERGDSAVYLCASSLGSSTEAFFGQGTRLTVV.